This T cell receptor (beta chain) was found in a study of cytomegalovirus exposure and HLA in healthy donors. The PCR had 60 Vbeta and 13 Jbeta primers. Produced via immunoSEQ multiplex PCR; TCRdb's table is partial and in-frame only. The sample has approximately 140,000 clones; almost 85% are singletons. The CDR3 runs to 15 residues. The V end was cut by 5 bases, the J end by 6 bases, with 16 bases between. In germline, CDR1 is MDHEN, CDR2 SYDVKM. This clone appeared once. Sequencing was done on a sample of PBMCs. The chain is built from TRBV28 and TRBJ1-4, with unresolved D. The receptor comes from a man younger than 30 in good health and CMV-seropositive. The CDR3 spells CASSPRTGGYEKLFF. Here the CDR3 DNA reads TGTGCCAGCAGTCCCCGTACGGGAGGGTATGAAAAACTGTTTTTT. Drawing the rest from reference TRBV28 and TRBJ1-4, the complete variable domain is DVKVTQSSRYLVKRTGEKVFLECVQDMDHENMFWYRQDPGLGLRLIYFSYDVKMKEKGDIPEGYSVSREKKERFSLILESASTNQTSMYLCASSPRTGGYEKLFFGSGTQLSVL.